The 28 T cell receptor beta chains presented below share a single source sample, sequenced in a study of T cells in Graves' hyperthyroidism and ophthalmopathy. Using RNA transcripts as the source, TCR beta CDR3 regions were amplified. First-round RT-PCR targeting the TCR CDR3 was performed with the HTBI primer set. TCRdb re-derived calls from the multiplex PCR reads in MiXCR, one entry per CDR3 protein. The sample includes 620,000 or so distinct CDR3 sequences, approximately 14% of them seen just once. Sequencing was done on a sample of blood. Every receptor here comes from a woman aged 45 to 65 with Graves' ophthalmopathy.

This clonotype showed up many times. The rearrangement joins TRBV5-1 to TRBJ2-7; D gene unclear. Trimming stripped 2 bases from V and 2 bases from J, with 8 bases between. Per germline, CDR1 SGHRS and CDR2 YFSETQ. The CDR3 totals 13 residues. DNA for the CDR3: TGCGCCAGCAGCTTCCAGCAAACCTACGAGCAGTACTTC. This translates into CASSFQQTYEQYF.

Note on this clonotype: Its ends do not fully match the called genes, so a read error is possible. The J gene is TRBJ1-1, the V gene TRBV12-3 or TRBV12-4; 11 bases are shared with TRBD1. CDR3 length equals 14 residues. CDR3 DNA sequence: TGTGCCGGCAGTTCAGGACAGGGGGCTTGGGAAGCTTTCTTT. This gives the protein CAGSSGQGAWEAFF.

This clonotype was detected ten times or more. The J gene is TRBJ1-1, the V gene TRBV30, with 7 bases matching TRBD1. The CDR3 is made up of 13 amino acids. The V and J ends lost 0 bases and 4 bases, in that order; junction bases with no gene match: 2. Germline V CDR1 and CDR2: GTSNPN, SVGIG (reference sequence). CDR3 bases: TGTGCCTGGAGTGTGGGACAGATCACTGAAGCTTTCTTT. Protein sequence: CAWSVGQITEAFF.

With regard to this clonotype: A much more abundant neighbour one base away suggests this may be a read error. The chain is built from TRBV12-3 or TRBV12-4 and TRBJ1-5; perhaps TRBD1 as D (6 bases). CDR3 length: 15 residues. V was pared by 6 bases and J by 5 bases, with 17 bases between. DNA of the CDR3: TGTGCCAGCAGATCTAAGGTAGGGGGTTATCAGCCCCAGCATTTT. Protein product: CASRSKVGGYQPQHF.

This clonotype was seen more than once but under ten times. This chain's CDR3 is CAWSVIELAGTSSYNEQFF. The CDR3 DNA reads TGTGCCTGGAGTGTAATAGAGCTAGCGGGCACAAGCTCCTACAATGAGCAGTTCTTC. The chain joins TRBV30 to TRBJ2-1, with 8 bases that match TRBD2. Germline values: CDR1 GTSNPN, CDR2 SVGIG (reference sequence). The ends lost 0 bases at V and 0 bases at J; junction bases unmatched: 13. CDR3 length: 19 amino acids.

The J gene is TRBJ1-6, the V gene TRBV19, with D hard to call. CDR1 is LNHDA, CDR2 SQIVND, per germline (reference sequence). V shed 5 bases and J shed 7 bases, with 21 bases lying between them. The CDR3 is 17 residues long. CDR3 in DNA: TGTGCCAGTAGTCCAGTAGCCCCGACACGGGCCAATTCACCCCTCCACTTT. Residues: CASSPVAPTRANSPLHF. Using reference TRBV19 and TRBJ1-6 for the parts outside the CDR3, the full variable domain is DGGITQSPKYLFRKEGQNVTLSCEQNLNHDAMYWYRQDPGQGLRLIYYSQIVNDFQKGDIAEGYSVSREKKESFPLTVTSAQKNPTAFYLCASSPVAPTRANSPLHFGNGTRLTVT.

The chain employs TRBV6-2 or TRBV6-3 and TRBJ1-4, with D possibly being TRBD1 (6 bases). Germline V gene data show CDR1 as MNHEY and CDR2 as SVGEGT. V lost 2 bases and J lost 8, with 27 bases in between. This CDR3 is built from 19 residues. The CDR3 bases are TGTGCCAGCAGTTACACTCGGCCGGGAATAGGACAGCCCGGCGAAAAACTGTTTTTT. Amino acids: CASSYTRPGIGQPGEKLFF.

Ten or more counts support this clonotype. The CDR3 nucleotides are TGTGCCAGCAGCCTCCAGACAGGGGGCACTGAAGCTTTCTTT. Its protein product is CASSLQTGGTEAFF. The chain recombines TRBV3-1 with TRBJ1-1; 9 bases map to TRBD1. V was clipped by 4 bases and J by 4 bases; unmatched bases: 4. CDR3 length: 14 residues. In germline, CDR1 is LGHDT, CDR2 YNNKEL (reference sequence).

This clonotype has at least ten counts. The chain recombines TRBV11-3 with TRBJ2-1; 8 nucleotides align to TRBD2. Germline V gene data show CDR1 as SGHNT and CDR2 as YENEEA. The CDR3 has 16 residues. Unmatched junction bases numbered 10, after V lost 1 base and J lost 8 bases. In DNA form, the CDR3 reads TGTGCCAGCAGCTTAGCCCGGGTTAGCGGGATTCATGAGCAGTTCTTC. It yields the protein CASSLARVSGIHEQFF.

This clonotype occurred many times. V gene TRBV20-1 combines with J gene TRBJ1-2; D is unresolved. This CDR3 region has 14 residues. CDR1 and CDR2 (germline): DFQATT, SNEGSKA (reference sequence). V lost 3 bases, J lost 2 bases, and 13 bases lay in between. The CDR3 DNA follows: TGCAGTGCTAGTGCGGGCAGCAAGAACTATGGCTACACCTTC. This gives the protein CSASAGSKNYGYTF.

This clonotype was counted ten times or more. The chain uses TRBV7-2 and TRBJ2-1; D unclear. Germline V CDR1 and CDR2: SGHTA, FQGNSA. This CDR3 is 14 amino acids long. V was shortened by 5 bases and J by 7 bases, with 15 bases between the two germline ends. This CDR3 reads CASSHEAPRNEQFF. As DNA, the CDR3 is TGTGCCAGCAGCCACGAAGCCCCGCGGAATGAGCAGTTCTTC. Filled out from reference TRBV7-2 and TRBJ2-1, the complete variable domain reads GAGVSQSPSNKVTEKGKDVELRCDPISGHTALYWYRQSLGQGLEFLIYFQGNSAPDKSGLPSDRFSAERTGGSVSTLTIQRTQQEDSAVYLCASSHEAPRNEQFFGPGTRLTVL.

This clonotype appeared a few times. V and J are TRBV7-3 and TRBJ2-7; 7 bases are shared with TRBD1. Germline assignment: CDR1 SGHTA and CDR2 FQGTGA. Trimming took 6 bases from V and 3 from J; bases not matched to a gene: 5. The CDR3 contains 13 residues. The CDR3 spells CASRSTGFYEQYF. In DNA form, the CDR3 reads TGTGCCAGCAGATCGACAGGGTTCTACGAGCAGTACTTC. Looking up the rest from reference TRBV7-3 and TRBJ2-7 gives the full variable domain: GAGVSQTPSNKVTEKGKYVELRCDPISGHTALYWYRQSLGQGPEFLIYFQGTGAADDSGLPNDRFFAVRPEGSVSTLKIQRTERGDSAVYLCASRSTGFYEQYFGPGTRLTVT.

This clonotype was seen ten or more times. The chain links TRBV30 to TRBJ1-2, with TRBD1 identical over 9 bases. CDR1 is GTSNPN and CDR2 is SVGIG in the germline V gene (reference sequence). This CDR3 is 17 amino acids long. V dropped 4 bases and J dropped 0; count of bases not matched to a gene: 12. The CDR3 loop reads CAWTPGTGYSPNYGYTF. CDR3 nucleotide sequence: TGTGCCTGGACACCCGGGACAGGGTATTCACCTAACTATGGCTACACCTTC.

A few counts support this clonotype. The chain uses TRBV4-1 and TRBJ2-1; TRBD2 matches at 8 bases. CDR3 size: 15 residues. Germline V lookup: CDR1 MGHRA, CDR2 YSYEKL. V dropped 3 bases and J dropped 9; count of bases not matched to a gene: 10. For the CDR3, the DNA is TGCGCCAGCAGCCAGACCCGATCCGGGACTAGTGAGCAGTTCTTC. This encodes CASSQTRSGTSEQFF.

This chain joins TRBV27 and TRBJ1-6; 7 bases agree with TRBD1. Per germline, CDR1 MNHEY and CDR2 SMNVEV (reference sequence). The CDR3 contains 15 residues. With V trimmed by 6 bases and J by 5 bases, 7 bases remained unmatched. The CDR3 DNA reads TGTGCCAGCAGCCAAGACAGGGCCGATAATTCACCCCTCCACTTT. It yields the protein CASSQDRADNSPLHF.

This clonotype came up a few times. The chain employs TRBV25-1 and TRBJ1-2; 12 bases are a match to TRBD1. The V segment lost 4 bases and the J segment 4 bases; nucleotides outside the gene matches: 7. Per the germline V gene, CDR1 is MGHDK and CDR2 is SYGVNS. The CDR3 length is 16 residues. CDR3 sequence reads: CASSGGTGGFGYGYTF. CDR3 coding DNA: TGTGCCAGCAGTGGCGGGACAGGGGGCTTCGGCTATGGCTACACCTTC.

The rearrangement links TRBV12-3 or TRBV12-4 to TRBJ2-2; the D gene is possibly TRBD2 (6 bases). There are 17 residues in the CDR3. Trimming took 2 bases from V and 0 from J, leaving 13 bases between them. The CDR3 loop reads CASSLYGGASNTGELFF. In DNA, the CDR3 is TGTGCCAGCAGTTTATATGGCGGGGCTTCGAACACCGGGGAGCTGTTTTTT.

Regarding this clonotype: This may stem from a read error, because a much larger clone lies one nucleotide away. The chain recombines TRBV20-1 with TRBJ2-1; weak D call: TRBD2 (6 bases). V shed 5 bases and J shed 2 bases, with 13 bases lying between them. Per the germline V gene, CDR1 is DFQATT and CDR2 is SNEGSKA (reference sequence). The CDR3 has 14 amino acids. The CDR3 loop is CSAVAENTYNEQFF. In DNA form, the CDR3 reads TGCAGTGCTGTAGCGGAAAACACCTACAATGAGCAGTTCTTC.

Ten or more counts support this clonotype. The rearrangement uses TRBV5-1 and TRBJ1-1; 10 bases line up with TRBD1. This CDR3 is built from 16 residues. Germline V gene lookup returns CDR1 SGHRS and CDR2 YFSETQ. Losses at the gene ends were 0 bases for V and 4 bases for J; bases not matched to a gene: 6. CDR3 sequence reads: CASSLVTRTGGTEAFF. CDR3 coding DNA: TGCGCCAGCAGCTTGGTAACTCGGACAGGGGGCACTGAAGCTTTCTTT.

This clonotype was picked up many times. The chain uses TRBV11-1 and TRBJ2-7; no reliable D call. The germline V and J ends were trimmed by 2 bases and 3 bases, with 8 bases remaining between them. Germline CDR1 is SGHAT and CDR2 is FQDESV (reference sequence). The CDR3 loop spans 13 amino acids. The CDR3, as DNA: TGTGCCAGCAGCTTATCTGGGAACTACGAGCAGTACTTC. Encoded protein: CASSLSGNYEQYF. Filled out from reference TRBV11-1 and TRBJ2-7, the complete variable domain reads EAEVAQSPRYKITEKSQAVAFWCDPISGHATLYWYRQILGQGPELLVQFQDESVVDDSQLPKDRFSAERLKGVDSTLKIQPAELGDSAMYLCASSLSGNYEQYFGPGTRLTVT.

This clonotype appeared once. With a much larger clone just one base away, this may be a read error. V and J are TRBV5-1 and TRBJ2-7; 16 nucleotides align to TRBD2. CDR3 length: 17 amino acids. Germline V gives CDR1 SGHRS, CDR2 YFSETQ. J was trimmed by 7 bases and V by 4 bases; bases with no gene match: 11. CDR3 sequence reads: CASSPGTSGRAGSEQYF. The CDR3 DNA is TGCGCCAGCAGCCCCGGGACTAGCGGGAGGGCCGGTAGTGAGCAGTACTTC.

This clonotype was recorded many times. The J gene is TRBJ2-1, the V gene TRBV11-2; 11 positions match TRBD2. This CDR3 is built from 15 residues. Unmatched junction bases numbered 10, after V lost 6 bases and J lost 9 bases. Germline values: CDR1 SGHAT, CDR2 FQNNGV. CDR3 coding DNA: TGTGCCAGCAGTCCTGCCCTAGCGGGAGGAGGTGAGCAGTTCTTC. Protein: CASSPALAGGGEQFF.

This clonotype was detected many times. This chain connects TRBV18 to TRBJ2-3; possibly TRBD1 or TRBD2 for D (5 bases each). The CDR3 sequence is 14 residues long. Per germline, CDR1 KGHSH and CDR2 LQKENI. V gave up 1 base and J gave up 5 bases, with 10 bases separating them. The CDR3 region is CASSPRDQGDTQYF. The CDR3, as DNA: TGTGCCAGCTCACCACGGGACCAGGGAGATACGCAGTATTTT.

This clonotype was detected many times. V is TRBV30 and J is TRBJ1-6, with a tentative D call TRBD1 (6 bases). V lost 4 bases and J lost 7, with 11 bases in between. The germline gives CDR1 GTSNPN, CDR2 SVGIG (reference sequence). CDR3 length equals 13 residues. The CDR3 sequence: CAWTRTANSPLHF. The CDR3 DNA sequence: TGTGCCTGGACCAGGACAGCGAATTCACCCCTCCACTTT.

The sample holds many counts of this clonotype. J is TRBJ1-5 and V is TRBV6-2 or TRBV6-3; 10 nucleotides align to TRBD1. The V gene's germline CDR1 is MNHEY and CDR2 SVGEGT. The CDR3 loop spans 18 amino acids. Losses at the gene ends were 6 bases for V and 6 bases for J; bases not matched to a gene: 17. CDR3 coding DNA: TGTGCCAGCAGCAGATACCAGCCCGGGACAGGGGTTGGTCAGCCCCAGCATTTT. It is translated as CASSRYQPGTGVGQPQHF.

The V gene is TRBV18, the J gene TRBJ1-1; weak D call: TRBD1 (5 bases). The CDR3 runs 17 residues. V was cut by 3 bases and J by 1 base, with 18 bases left in between. CDR1 and CDR2 from the germline V gene are KGHSH and LQKENI. The CDR3 DNA reads TGTGCCAGCTCACCCATAACGGGACGGGGCGCGAACACTGAAGCTTTCTTT. This gives the protein CASSPITGRGANTEAFF.

The chain is built from TRBV19 and TRBJ1-1; no clear D gene. V lost 2 bases and J 0 bases, leaving 16 bases between the germline ends. Germline V gene sequence: CDR1 LNHDA, CDR2 SQIVND (reference sequence). The CDR3 is 17 residues long. In DNA form, the CDR3 reads TGTGCCAGTAGTATAAACCCAATCGGTCCTCTGAACACTGAAGCTTTCTTT. The encoded protein is CASSINPIGPLNTEAFF.

The genes are TRBV6-2 or TRBV6-3 and TRBJ2-7; D is unclear. Germline CDR1 MNHEY, CDR2 SVGEGT. The V gene lost 8 bases and the J gene lost 3 bases, with 14 bases spanning the gap. The CDR3 spans 13 residues. CDR3 bases: TGTGCCAGCGCCCGACCAGTACGCTACGAGCAGTACTTC. Translated: CASARPVRYEQYF.